One sample yielded the 5 T cell receptor beta chains listed below, sequenced in a study of cytomegalovirus exposure and HLA in healthy donors. Primers: 60 Vbeta forward and 13 Jbeta reverse. Clones were sequenced by immunoSEQ multiplex PCR, and TCRdb holds only the in-frame ones, with some missing. The sample has 110,000 to 150,000 clones; around 79% are singletons. Source material: PBMCs. Source of these receptors: a woman in her fifties or sixties in good health and CMV-seropositive.

The rearrangement uses TRBV19 and TRBJ1-5, with D maybe TRBD1 (6 bases). The CDR3 spans 14 residues. Germline V gene sequence: CDR1 LNHDA, CDR2 SQIVND (reference sequence). V lost 6 bases to trimming and J lost 3 bases, with 12 bases between them. The CDR3: CASSPDRLNQPQHF. The CDR3 region has the DNA TGTGCCAGTAGCCCTGACAGGCTCAATCAGCCCCAGCATTTT.

This clone came up once. CDR3 sequence: CASSGQAEQPQHF. CDR3 DNA: TGTGCCAGCAGCGGACAGGCGGAACAGCCCCAGCATTTT. The chain couples TRBV6-5 to TRBJ1-5; TRBD1 matches 7 bases. Germline CDR1 reads MNHEY; CDR2 reads SVGAGI. The CDR3 extends over 13 amino acids. The V gene end was trimmed by 6 bases and the J gene end by 7 bases; junction bases not matched to a gene: 6.

This clone was observed a few times. This rearrangement joins TRBV19 to TRBJ1-1; D not certain. Germline loops: CDR1 LNHDA, CDR2 SQIVND (reference sequence). Trimming left V 6 bases short and J 0 bases short, with 14 bases between. This CDR3 is built from 15 residues. CDR3 sequence (DNA): TGTGCCAGTAGGAACTCCGGGGTAATGAACACTGAAGCTTTCTTT. Translated: CASRNSGVMNTEAFF.

This chain links TRBV30 with TRBJ1-3; D possibly corresponds to TRBD1 (5 bases). This CDR3 is 12 amino acids long. Per the germline V gene, CDR1 is GTSNPN and CDR2 is SVGIG (reference sequence). Deletions cut 5 bases from V and 0 bases from J, with 5 bases between. CDR3 region: CAWDSSGNTIYF. DNA of the CDR3: TGTGCCTGGGACAGCTCTGGAAACACCATATATTTT.

The rearrangement uses TRBV5-3 and TRBJ1-1; 10 nucleotides align to TRBD1. TRBV5-3 is given ORF status, its function remaining uncertain. V trimming: 7 bases; J trimming: 10 bases; junction bases outside the gene matches: 13. The CDR3 is 14 amino acids. In DNA form, the CDR3 reads TGTGCCAGACCCCAGGGGGACAGGGGCCTGGTAGCTTTCTTT. As protein: CARPQGDRGLVAFF.